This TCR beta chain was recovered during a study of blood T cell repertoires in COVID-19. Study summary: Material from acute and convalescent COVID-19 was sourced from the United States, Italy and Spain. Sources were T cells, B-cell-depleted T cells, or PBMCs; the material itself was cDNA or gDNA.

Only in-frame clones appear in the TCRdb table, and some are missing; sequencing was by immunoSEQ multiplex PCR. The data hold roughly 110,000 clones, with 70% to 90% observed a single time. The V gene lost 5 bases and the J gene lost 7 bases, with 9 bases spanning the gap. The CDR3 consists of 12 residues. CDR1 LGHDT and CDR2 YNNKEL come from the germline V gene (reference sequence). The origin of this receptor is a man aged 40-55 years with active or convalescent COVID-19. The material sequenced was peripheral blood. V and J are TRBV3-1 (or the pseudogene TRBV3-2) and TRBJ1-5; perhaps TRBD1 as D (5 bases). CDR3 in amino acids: CASSGGNQPQHF. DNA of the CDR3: TGTGCCAGCAGCGGGGGGAACCAGCCCCAGCATTTT.